A single sample gave rise to the 20 T cell receptor beta chains below, sequenced in a study of blood T cell repertoires in COVID-19. Produced via immunoSEQ multiplex PCR; TCRdb's table is partial and in-frame only. The sample has fewer than 350,000 clones; about 85% are singletons. Sequenced material: PBMCs or T cells enriched from blood (not recorded which). The receptors were sampled from a woman aged 45-65 years who had recovered from COVID-19.

This chain connects TRBV28 to TRBJ1-6, with D uncertain. This CDR3 has 14 amino acids. Deletions cut 7 bases from V and 5 bases from J, with 12 bases between. Germline CDR1 reads MDHEN; CDR2 reads SYDVKM. In DNA, the CDR3 is TGTGCCAGCACCGAACTTTTGAATAATTCACCCCTCCACTTT. It translates to CASTELLNNSPLHF.

The chain links TRBV21-1 to TRBJ2-3; TRBD1, as called in the table, went unchecked against the DNA. TRBV21-1 is a pseudogene segment. CDR3 size: 19 residues. The CDR3: CASSRKLATGQGGPDTQYF. CDR3 in DNA: TGTGCCAGCAGCCGAAAATTAGCTACAGGACAGGGAGGCCCAGATACGCAGTATTTT.

The chain has TRBV4-3 and TRBJ2-1, with 7 bases matching TRBD2. CDR1 and CDR2 (germline): LGHNA, YSLEER. V lost 4 bases and J lost 2; bases outside the gene matches: 5. CDR3 length: 15 residues. The CDR3 nucleotides read TGCGCCAGCAGCCGGTCTAGCGGTACCTACAATGAGCAGTTCTTC. This translates into CASSRSSGTYNEQFF.

J is TRBJ1-1 and V is TRBV12-3 or TRBV12-4; D ambiguous. CDR3 size: 12 residues. Between the trimmed V and J ends, which lost 4 bases and 6 bases, there was a span of 9 bases. The CDR3 DNA is TGTGCCAGCAGTTGGGCAGTTTCTGAAGCTTTCTTT. The encoded protein is CASSWAVSEAFF.

The CDR3 coding sequence is TGTGCCAGCACCAAAGTGGAGGGGCATTTCAACTATGGCTACACCTTC. It is translated as CASTKVEGHFNYGYTF. The rearrangement uses TRBV7-9 and TRBJ1-2; maybe TRBD1 (5 bases). The germline gives CDR1 SEHNR, CDR2 FQNEAQ (reference sequence). The V gene lost 7 bases and the J gene lost 2 bases, with 20 bases spanning the gap. This CDR3 region has 16 residues.

The chain links TRBV5-4 to TRBJ2-1; 9 positions agree with TRBD2. Germline lookup yields CDR1 SGHNT and CDR2 YYREEE (reference sequence). Germline trimming cut 3 bases from V and 7 bases from J; bases unmatched to any gene: 5. The CDR3 sequence is 14 residues long. The DNA for the CDR3 is TGTGCCAGCAGCTATGGCGGGAGGGGAAATGAGCAGTTCTTC. Its protein product is CASSYGGRGNEQFF.

The chain combines TRBV6-5 with TRBJ2-1, with a possible D match to TRBD2 (6 bases). From germline, CDR1 is MNHEY and CDR2 SVGAGI. This CDR3 is built from 15 residues. Trimming removed 6 bases from V and 7 bases from J, with 19 bases in between. This chain's CDR3 is CASRKGTSSENEQFF. In DNA form, the CDR3 reads TGTGCCAGCAGGAAAGGGACTTCCTCCGAGAATGAGCAGTTCTTC.

This chain links TRBV25-1 with TRBJ2-7; no clear D. The CDR3 is 15 amino acids. Between the trimmed V and J ends, which lost 2 bases and 2 bases, there was a span of 13 bases. Germline CDR1 is MGHDK and CDR2 is SYGVNS. The CDR3: CASSEEIDKAYEQYF. CDR3 coding DNA: TGTGCCAGCAGTGAAGAAATAGACAAAGCCTACGAGCAGTACTTC.

The chain employs TRBV25-1 and TRBJ2-1, with D maybe TRBD1 (6 bases). The CDR3 consists of 12 residues. The germline V and J ends were trimmed by 11 bases and 8 bases, with 16 bases remaining between them. Germline CDR1 MGHDK, CDR2 SYGVNS. The CDR3 DNA follows: TGTGCCCTCAGGGGAGTTGGCGATGAGCAGTTCTTC. Its protein product is CALRGVGDEQFF.

This chain joins TRBV27 and TRBJ1-6; perhaps TRBD1 as D (5 bases). CDR1 and CDR2 (germline): MNHEY, SMNVEV (reference sequence). This CDR3 contains 14 residues. Trimming removed 5 bases at V and 3 bases at J, with 8 bases between. This CDR3 is CASSTDSYNSPLHF. The CDR3 nucleotides read TGTGCCAGCAGTACCGACAGCTATAATTCACCCCTCCACTTT.

The rearrangement joins TRBV6-5 to TRBJ2-1, with 8 bases that match TRBD2. The germline V gene has CDR1 MNHEY and CDR2 SVGAGI. The length of the CDR3 is 15 residues. Germline trimming cut 5 bases from V and 3 bases from J; bases unmatched to any gene: 6. CDR3 nucleotide sequence: TGTGCCAGCAGTCAAACCCTAGCGGGCTACAATGAGCAGTTCTTC. Translation gives CASSQTLAGYNEQFF.

Only one count was recorded for this clone. The V and J genes are TRBV11-3 and TRBJ2-1; 15 bases agree with TRBD2. Trimming at V came to 4 bases and at J to 10 bases, leaving 8 bases not matched to a gene. Germline CDR1 and CDR2: SGHNT and YENEEA. The CDR3 length is 16 residues. CDR3 in amino acids: CASSSGLAGGLGEQFF. The CDR3 region has the DNA TGTGCCAGCAGCTCGGGACTAGCGGGAGGCCTGGGGGAGCAGTTCTTC.

This clone has more than one count but fewer than ten. V and J are TRBV9 and TRBJ1-3, with a possible D match to TRBD1 (5 bases). From germline, CDR1 is SGDLS and CDR2 YYNGEE. V was clipped by 2 bases and J by 3 bases, with 6 bases between them. The CDR3 spans 13 residues. CDR3 sequence reads: CASSVQGGNTIYF. The CDR3 bases are TGTGCCAGCAGCGTCCAGGGTGGAAACACCATATATTTT. The full variable domain, rest sourced from reference TRBV9 and TRBJ1-3, is DSGVTQTPKHLITATGQRVTLRCSPRSGDLSVYWYQQSLDQGLQFLIQYYNGEERAKGNILERFSAQQFPDLHSELNLSSLELGDSALYFCASSVQGGNTIYFGEGSWLTVV.

The rearrangement uses TRBV11-2 and TRBJ1-1; 8 nucleotides agree with TRBD1. The CDR3 loop spans 15 amino acids. Trimming removed 5 bases from V and 1 base from J; junction bases left unmatched: 6. CDR1 and CDR2 (germline): SGHAT, FQNNGV. The CDR3 spells CASSRQTGENTEAFF. The CDR3 region has the DNA TGTGCCAGCAGCCGCCAGACAGGGGAGAACACTGAAGCTTTCTTT.

The CDR3 DNA follows: TGTGCCAGCTCACCACCTGGTCGAAACTTGGGCTCTGAAGCTTTCTTT. Its protein product is CASSPPGRNLGSEAFF. J is TRBJ1-1 and V is TRBV18; D not resolved. CDR1 is KGHSH and CDR2 is LQKENI in the germline V gene. V lost 0 bases to trimming and J lost 6 bases, with 17 bases between them. This CDR3 spans 16 amino acids.

The chain employs TRBV21-1 and TRBJ2-1; the table assigns TRBD2, which was not confirmed against the DNA. TRBV21-1 is assigned pseudogene status. The CDR3 loop spans 18 amino acids. CDR3 loop: CASSSRVASGRDYNEQFF. CDR3 sequence (DNA): TGTGCCAGCAGCAGCCGGGTGGCTAGCGGGAGAGACTACAATGAGCAGTTCTTC.

The V and J genes are TRBV5-1 and TRBJ1-2, with 8 bases fitting TRBD1. After removal of 3 bases from V and 7 bases from J, the junction contained 11 bases not matched to a gene. The CDR3 runs 15 residues. Germline V gene sequence: CDR1 SGHRS, CDR2 YFSETQ. CDR3 nucleotides: TGCGCCAGCAGCTCTATGAGGACAGGGTCGGGTGGCTACACCTTC. Protein product: CASSSMRTGSGGYTF. The full variable domain, with the rest looked up from reference TRBV5-1 and TRBJ1-2, is KAGVTQTPRYLIKTRGQQVTLSCSPISGHRSVSWYQQTPGQGLQFLFEYFSETQRNKGNFPGRFSGRQFSNSRSEMNVSTLELGDSALYLCASSSMRTGSGGYTFGSGTRLTVV.

The chain recombines TRBV9 with TRBJ2-2; the match to TRBD1 covers 8 bases. J lost 6 bases, V lost 4 bases, and 5 bases had no gene match. Germline assignment: CDR1 SGDLS and CDR2 YYNGEE. The CDR3 is 14 residues long. The CDR3 here is CASSSRTGPGELFF. The CDR3 bases are TGTGCCAGCAGCTCAAGGACAGGGCCCGGGGAGCTGTTTTTT.

The chain employs TRBV2 and TRBJ1-5; D is possibly TRBD1 (5 bases). The CDR3 extends over 13 amino acids. V lost 6 bases and J lost 7, with 13 bases in between. Germline V gives CDR1 SNHLY, CDR2 FYNNEI. CDR3 DNA: TGTGCCAGCAGGGGGGGGGTTTGGCAGCCCCAGCATTTT. Its protein product is CASRGGVWQPQHF.

This clone came up once. This sequence joins TRBV5-1 and TRBJ2-5, with D perhaps matching TRBD1 (5 bases). Germline CDR1 SGHRS, CDR2 YFSETQ. The CDR3 is made up of 14 amino acids. V lost 0 bases and J lost 3, with 9 bases in between. The CDR3: CASSLVAGKETQYF. The CDR3 nucleotides read TGCGCCAGCAGCTTGGTTGCAGGGAAAGAGACCCAGTACTTC. Variable domain in full (rest from reference TRBV5-1 and TRBJ2-5): KAGVTQTPRYLIKTRGQQVTLSCSPISGHRSVSWYQQTPGQGLQFLFEYFSETQRNKGNFPGRFSGRQFSNSRSEMNVSTLELGDSALYLCASSLVAGKETQYFGPGTRLLVL.